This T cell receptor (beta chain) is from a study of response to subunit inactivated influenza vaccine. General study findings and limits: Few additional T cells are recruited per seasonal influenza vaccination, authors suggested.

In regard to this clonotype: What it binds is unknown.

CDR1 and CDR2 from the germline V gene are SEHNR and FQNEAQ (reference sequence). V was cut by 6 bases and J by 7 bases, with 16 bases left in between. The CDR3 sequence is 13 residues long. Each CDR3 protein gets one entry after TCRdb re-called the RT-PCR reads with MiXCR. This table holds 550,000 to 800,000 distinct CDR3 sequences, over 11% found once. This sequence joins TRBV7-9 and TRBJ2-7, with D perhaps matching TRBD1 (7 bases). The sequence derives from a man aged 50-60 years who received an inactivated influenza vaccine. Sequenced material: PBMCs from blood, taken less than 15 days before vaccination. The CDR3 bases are TGTGCCAGCAGGCGGGACAGCTTGGATGAGCAGTACTTC. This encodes CASRRDSLDEQYF.